Detailed here is one TCR beta chain. The antigen remains undetermined. With ipilimumab providing CTLA-4 blockade, focal radiation was administered to patients who had chemo-refractory metastatic non-small-cell lung cancer. Sequencing was performed with immunoSEQ multiplex PCR; in TCRdb, only in-frame clones are kept and a portion is missing. The table lists 45,000 or so clones, roughly 76% of them singletons. These data come from a study of radiotherapy plus CTLA-4 blockade in lung cancer. Study in general: Objective responses were documented in 15% to 20% of patients, with disease control in roughly 30%. Overall study results and limits: In blood, after radiotherapy plus ipilimumab, tumor-derived TCR clones expanded. Early blood T cell clone dynamics, with interferon-beta, were reported to best predict response.

Trimming removed 3 bases from V and 2 bases from J; junction bases left unmatched: 13. In germline, CDR1 is LGHNA, CDR2 YSLEER. The CDR3 has 19 residues. This clonotype originated in a human donor with non-small cell lung cancer who had a complete response to radiotherapy plus ipilimumab. The chain couples TRBV4-3 to TRBJ2-2; 9 bases are shared with TRBD1. Sequencing was performed on peripheral blood, taken from a patient treated with radiotherapy plus ipilimumab. For the CDR3, the DNA is TGCGCCAGCAGCCATTACAGACTCCGGGACAGGGACAACACCGGGGAGCTGTTTTTT. Its protein is CASSHYRLRDRDNTGELFF.